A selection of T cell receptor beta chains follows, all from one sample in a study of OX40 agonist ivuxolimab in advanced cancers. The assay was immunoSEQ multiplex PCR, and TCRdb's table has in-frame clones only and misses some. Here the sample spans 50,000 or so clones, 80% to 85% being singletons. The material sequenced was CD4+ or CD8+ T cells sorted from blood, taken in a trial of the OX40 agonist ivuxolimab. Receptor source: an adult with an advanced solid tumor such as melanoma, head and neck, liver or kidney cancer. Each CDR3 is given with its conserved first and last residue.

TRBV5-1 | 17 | CASSLDLPGASGNEQFF
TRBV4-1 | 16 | CASSQALISMNTEAFF
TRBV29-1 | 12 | CSVEDQGEEQYF
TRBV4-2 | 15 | CASSLGRESSYEQYF
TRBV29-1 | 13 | CSVLAGEAGELFF
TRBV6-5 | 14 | CASSYSGPNSPLHF
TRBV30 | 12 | CAGDRGAYGYTF
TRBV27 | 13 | CASSFIGGNTIYF
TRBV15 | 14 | CATSRAGTKNIQYF
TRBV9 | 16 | CASSVGTSGRTDTQYF
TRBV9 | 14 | CASSATTGNTEAFF
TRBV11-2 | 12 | CASSLDRVKAFF
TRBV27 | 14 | CASRRTGIHQPQHF
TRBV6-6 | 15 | CASSPREYSNQPQHF
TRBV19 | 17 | CASSREHQGYSGNTIYF
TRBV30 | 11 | CAGGGYNEQFF
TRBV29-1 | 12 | CSVTVGSLGYTF
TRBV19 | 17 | CASSIGEAGWSSDTQYF
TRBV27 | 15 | CASSRQGSGTGELFF
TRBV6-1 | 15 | CATKQGATSNQPQHF
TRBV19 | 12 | CASSRGVTEAFF
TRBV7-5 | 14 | CASSFGTDGYGYTF
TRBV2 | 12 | CASTPGAREAFF
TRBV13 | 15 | CASSSWIGGADEQFF
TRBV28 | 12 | CASGLGGDGYTF
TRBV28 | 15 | CASRSPRDKNTEAFF
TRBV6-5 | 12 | CASSQRQGRLFF
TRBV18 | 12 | CASSPDRREQYF
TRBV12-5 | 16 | CASGFTGGAVNSPLHF
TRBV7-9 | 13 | CASSLNSYNEQFF
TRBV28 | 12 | CASGTGSYEQYF
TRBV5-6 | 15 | CASRRDYRSTDTQYF
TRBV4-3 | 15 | CASSQEGQTNSPLHF
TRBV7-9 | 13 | CASSLWGESEAFF
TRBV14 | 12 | CASSQTRGELFF
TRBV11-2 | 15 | CASSTRPDLTDTQYF
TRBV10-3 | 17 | CAISARASGSTQETQYF
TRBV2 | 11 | CASSYSTEAFF
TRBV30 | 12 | CAWRDGNYGYTF
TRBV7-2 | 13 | CASSGQGNQPQHF
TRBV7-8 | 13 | CASSLGTGNEQFF
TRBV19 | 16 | CASSTRDTKNTGELFF
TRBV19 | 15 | CASRLKQNWNTEAFF
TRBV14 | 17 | CASSPIRTGITSYEQYF
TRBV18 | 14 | CASSPQRSTDTQYF
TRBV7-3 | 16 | CASSHRGKEATDTQYF
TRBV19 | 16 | CASSIAGTSGSYEQYF
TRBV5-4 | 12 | CASSLMNTEAFF
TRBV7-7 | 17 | CASSITSGLAAYNEQFF
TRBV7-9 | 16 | CASSPLNGQDTGELFF
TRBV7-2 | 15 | CASSVGLAGIDTQYF
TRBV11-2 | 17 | CASSRRQFNSGANVLTF
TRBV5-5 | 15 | CASSRQGSNTGELFF
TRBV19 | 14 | CASIGLAGANVLTF
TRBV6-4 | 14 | CAGRSGTANYGYTF
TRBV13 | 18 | CASSQETLAGGSTDTQYF
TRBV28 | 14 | CASSFQYSNQPQHF
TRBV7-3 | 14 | CASSSVGGTNVLTF
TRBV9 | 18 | CASSVGGHRAVLDYGYTF
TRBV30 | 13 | CAWTRDTNEKLFF